These 30 T cell receptor beta chains share one sample of origin, sequenced in a study of T cell changes during pregnancy in multiple sclerosis. This table comes from immunoSEQ multiplex PCR, and its TCRdb copy is limited to in-frame clones, with some not included. This table has 60,000 to 85,000 clones, about 91% appearing once. Sequencing was performed on peripheral blood, taken in the first trimester of pregnancy. These TCRs come from a female donor with multiple sclerosis, enrolled in a pregnancy study.

The V gene is TRBV10-3, the J gene TRBJ2-1; TRBD2 aligns across 15 bases. Trimming at V came to 0 bases and at J to 10 bases, leaving 7 bases not matched to a gene. The CDR3 covers 17 residues. Germline values: CDR1 ENHRY, CDR2 SYGVKD. CDR3 sequence: CAISESRTSGGAREQFF. CDR3 coding DNA: TGTGCCATCAGTGAGTCGAGGACTAGCGGGGGGGCCAGAGAGCAGTTCTTC.

The chain uses TRBV5-1 and TRBJ2-1; 13 positions agree with TRBD2. The CDR3 contains 18 residues. The V and J ends lost 3 bases and 0 bases, in that order; junction bases with no gene match: 6. The germline CDR1 and CDR2 sequences are SGHRS and YFSETQ. For the CDR3, the DNA is TGCGCCAGCAGCTCGGGACTAGCGGGGTTTAGCTCCTACAATGAGCAGTTCTTC. Its protein product is CASSSGLAGFSSYNEQFF.

The chain links TRBV7-9 to TRBJ2-5; D might be TRBD1 (7 bases). The V gene's germline CDR1 is SEHNR and CDR2 FQNEAQ (reference sequence). The CDR3 consists of 16 residues. With 7 bases removed from V and 5 bases from J, the gap between germline ends came to 23 bases. The CDR3 DNA reads as TGTGCCAGCACCCCTTTTCGTAAGGGGGCGGGGGAGACCCAGTACTTC. Its translation is CASTPFRKGAGETQYF.

In its sample, this clone was seen once. The chain couples TRBV30 to TRBJ1-3, with 7 bases fitting TRBD1. The length of the CDR3 is 15 residues. V was pared by 4 bases and J by 2 bases, with 8 bases of the junction left unmatched. CDR1 is GTSNPN and CDR2 is SVGIG in the germline V gene (reference sequence). The CDR3, as DNA: TGTGCCTGGACCTATGACAGGGAACCTGGAAACACCATATATTTT. This gives the protein CAWTYDREPGNTIYF.

This chain joins TRBV27 and TRBJ1-1, with 7 bases fitting TRBD1. CDR3 length: 14 amino acids. Germline CDR1 reads MNHEY; CDR2 reads SMNVEV (reference sequence). V lost 6 bases to trimming and J lost 7 bases; unmatched junction nucleotides: 11. The CDR3 is CASRAPGTAIEAFF. CDR3 bases: TGTGCCAGCAGAGCTCCCGGGACAGCTATTGAAGCTTTCTTT.

V and J are TRBV11-3 and TRBJ2-7; maybe TRBD2 (5 bases). This CDR3 is built from 14 residues. The V gene lost 2 bases and the J gene lost 3 bases, with 11 bases spanning the gap. Germline V gene data show CDR1 as SGHNT and CDR2 as YENEEA. CDR3 in amino acids: CASSLRSGDYEQYF. For the CDR3, the DNA is TGTGCCAGCAGCTTAAGAAGCGGAGACTACGAGCAGTACTTC.

In this sample, this clone turned up a few times. The J gene is TRBJ1-1, the V gene TRBV7-9; D is possibly TRBD1 (5 bases). Trimming cost V 4 bases and J 3 bases, with 6 bases left between them. There are 12 residues in the CDR3. Germline assignment: CDR1 SEHNR and CDR2 FQNEAQ (reference sequence). The DNA for the CDR3 is TGTGCCAGCAGCTCAGGGTACACTGAAGCTTTCTTT. Translated, it gives CASSSGYTEAFF.

The chain couples TRBV5-8 to TRBJ2-1, with D perhaps matching TRBD2 (7 bases). Germline V gene data show CDR1 as SGHTS and CDR2 as YDEGEE. Trimming left V 1 base short and J 7 bases short, with 12 bases between. The CDR3 is 14 residues long. CDR3 sequence reads: CASSLRGGLNEQFF. The CDR3 nucleotides are TGTGCCAGCAGCTTGAGGGGGGGCTTAAATGAGCAGTTCTTC.

The rearrangement uses TRBV13 and TRBJ2-7; TRBD2 aligns across 7 bases. V shed 4 bases, J shed 0 bases, and the junction held 12 bases outside the gene matches. The CDR3 is 17 residues long. From germline, CDR1 is PRHDT and CDR2 FYEKMQ (reference sequence). The CDR3 DNA is TGTGCCAGCAGCTCTAACCACCCGACTAGCATCTCCTACGAGCAGTACTTC. It specifies CASSSNHPTSISYEQYF.

The chain has TRBV4-1 and TRBJ2-7; TRBD1 matches at 7 bases. J gave up 4 bases and V 1 base, and 10 bases lay outside the gene matches. The CDR3 consists of 16 residues. Germline loops: CDR1 MGHRA, CDR2 YSYEKL. The CDR3 DNA is TGCGCCAGCAGCCAAGGTGCGGACAGGCTCACTTACGAGCAGTACTTC. It yields the protein CASSQGADRLTYEQYF.

This clone was recorded once. The rearrangement uses TRBV6-1 and TRBJ1-1, with 7 bases that match TRBD1. V shed 11 bases and J 1 base; nucleotides not matched to a gene: 10. CDR1 is MNHNS, CDR2 SASEGT, per germline. The CDR3 is 14 amino acids. CDR3 nucleotide sequence: TGTGCCCTTAGACAGGGAGGTTGGAACACTGAAGCTTTCTTT. This gives the protein CALRQGGWNTEAFF.

The chain employs TRBV19 and TRBJ1-1, with 7 bases that match TRBD1. The trim removed 7 bases at V and 0 bases at J, leaving 8 bases unmatched. The CDR3 totals 15 residues. CDR1 is LNHDA and CDR2 is SQIVND in the germline V gene (reference sequence). The DNA for the CDR3 is TGTGCCAGTACGGCGGCAGGGGGTGTGAACACTGAAGCTTTCTTT. Translation gives CASTAAGGVNTEAFF.

The chain has TRBV4-1 and TRBJ2-3, with 9 nucleotides matching TRBD2. The CDR3 runs to 15 residues. Germline-derived CDR1 and CDR2 are MGHRA and YSYEKL. J gave up 3 bases and V 6 bases, and 7 bases lay outside the gene matches. CDR3 nucleotide sequence: TGCGCCAGCAGTAGTGGCGGGGGGGCAACAGATACGCAGTATTTT. Amino acids: CASSSGGGATDTQYF.

The rearrangement uses TRBV18 and TRBJ2-7; D unclear. Deletions cut 5 bases from V and 1 base from J, with 9 bases between. The CDR3 spans 13 residues. Germline V gives CDR1 KGHSH, CDR2 LQKENI. In DNA form, the CDR3 reads TGTGCCAGCTCATCAGACATGTCCTACGAGCAGTACTTC. Protein sequence: CASSSDMSYEQYF.

This chain joins TRBV30 and TRBJ1-5, with a tentative D call TRBD1 (6 bases). The CDR3 spans 15 residues. In germline, CDR1 is GTSNPN, CDR2 SVGIG (reference sequence). V was cut by 2 bases and J by 5 bases, with 16 bases left in between. The CDR3 reads CAWSQDRFWDQPQHF. In nucleotides, the CDR3 is TGTGCCTGGAGTCAAGACAGGTTTTGGGATCAGCCCCAGCATTTT.

The chain is built from TRBV5-6 and TRBJ1-1; D is perhaps TRBD1 (5 bases). In germline, CDR1 is SGHDT, CDR2 YYEEEE. The V gene lost 1 base and the J gene lost 5 bases, with 18 bases spanning the gap. The CDR3 sequence is 16 residues long. The CDR3 spells CASSLLYGQGGTEAFF. As DNA, the CDR3 is TGTGCCAGCAGCTTGTTGTACGGGCAGGGTGGGACTGAAGCTTTCTTT.

This rearrangement joins TRBV28 to TRBJ2-5; possibly TRBD2 for D (6 bases). V was shortened by 1 base and J by 5 bases, with 14 bases between the two germline ends. The V gene's germline CDR1 is MDHEN and CDR2 SYDVKM. The CDR3 spans 15 residues. Here the CDR3 DNA reads TGTGCCAGCAGTTTATTCGGGGGAGTAGATGAGACCCAGTACTTC. Its protein is CASSLFGGVDETQYF.

The chain is built from TRBV28 and TRBJ1-2; a weak D match, TRBD1 (6 bases). V lost 7 bases and J lost 4, with 13 bases in between. The CDR3 spans 13 residues. Per the germline V gene, CDR1 is MDHEN and CDR2 is SYDVKM. This CDR3 is CASTSDRSYGYTF. CDR3 coding DNA: TGTGCCAGCACTTCAGACAGGAGCTATGGCTACACCTTC.

The V gene is TRBV4-2, the J gene TRBJ2-2, with TRBD2 matching over 9 bases. V was clipped by 0 bases and J by 3 bases; unmatched bases: 5. This CDR3 contains 17 residues. The germline V gene has CDR1 LGHNA and CDR2 YNFKEQ. DNA of the CDR3: TGTGCCAGCAGCCAAGATAATAGCGGGGGCCACACCGGGGAGCTGTTTTTT. Translating it yields CASSQDNSGGHTGELFF.

The chain carries TRBV4-1 and TRBJ1-5, with a weak D call TRBD1 (5 bases). This CDR3 region has 16 residues. Trimming shortened V by 2 bases and J by 3 bases, and 14 bases separated the two germline ends. Germline CDR1 is MGHRA and CDR2 is YSYEKL. The CDR3 reads CASSQTPDSLNQPQHF. In nucleotides, the CDR3 is TGCGCCAGCAGCCAAACCCCCGACAGCCTCAATCAGCCCCAGCATTTT.

The chain employs TRBV5-1 and TRBJ2-7; a possible D gene is TRBD1 (5 bases). CDR1 SGHRS and CDR2 YFSETQ come from the germline V gene. V lost 4 bases, J lost 5 bases, and 13 bases lay in between. CDR3 length equals 13 residues. The CDR3: CASSPPGRDEQYF. CDR3 nucleotides: TGCGCCAGCAGCCCCCCCGGCAGGGACGAGCAGTACTTC.

This chain uses TRBV7-9 with TRBJ2-5; D is unclear. Trimming stripped 1 base from V and 5 bases from J, with 17 bases between. The germline gives CDR1 SEHNR, CDR2 FQNEAQ (reference sequence). The CDR3 extends over 16 amino acids. The CDR3 DNA reads as TGTGCCAGCAGCTTAGAAGAGTTCTCCCCTAGGGAGACCCAGTACTTC. This gives the protein CASSLEEFSPRETQYF. The full variable domain, its missing parts supplied by reference TRBV7-9 and TRBJ2-5, is DTGVSQNPRHKITKRGQNVTFRCDPISEHNRLYWYRQTLGQGPEFLTYFQNEAQLEKSRLLSDRFSAERPKGSFSTLEIQRTEQGDSAMYLCASSLEEFSPRETQYFGPGTRLLVL.

This clone came up once. The V call is TRBV28, the J call TRBJ2-7; the match to TRBD2 covers 12 bases. Per the germline V gene, CDR1 is MDHEN and CDR2 is SYDVKM. The CDR3 loop spans 15 amino acids. V lost 3 bases to trimming and J lost 2 bases; unmatched junction nucleotides: 2. CDR3 sequence: CASSFRTSGAYEQYF. CDR3 nucleotides: TGTGCCAGCAGTTTCCGGACTAGCGGGGCCTACGAGCAGTACTTC.

This clone occurred once. The genes are TRBV6-5 and TRBJ1-1; 8 bases map to TRBD1. Germline-derived CDR1 and CDR2 are MNHEY and SVGAGI. The CDR3 runs 14 residues. Losses at the gene ends were 4 bases for V and 5 bases for J; bases not matched to a gene: 6. For the CDR3, the DNA is TGTGCCAGCAGTTTCCCAGGGGGCGCGACTGAAGCTTTCTTT. Protein sequence: CASSFPGGATEAFF.

The chain employs TRBV5-4 and TRBJ2-5; a weak D match, TRBD2 (5 bases). This CDR3 is 14 amino acids long. The V gene's germline CDR1 is SGHNT and CDR2 YYREEE (reference sequence). Between the trimmed V and J ends, which lost 0 bases and 2 bases, there was a span of 8 bases. CDR3 loop: CASSLAGNQETQYF. In DNA, the CDR3 is TGTGCCAGCAGCTTGGCCGGGAATCAAGAGACCCAGTACTTC.

V and J are TRBV19 and TRBJ2-1, with 8 nucleotides matching TRBD1. The CDR3 consists of 18 residues. V was pared by 5 bases and J by 7 bases, with 19 bases of the junction left unmatched. CDR1 LNHDA and CDR2 SQIVND come from the germline V gene (reference sequence). In nucleotides, the CDR3 is TGTGCCAGTAGTTTCAGGCGGACGGACAGGGTCGTTGGGAATGAGCAGTTCTTC. Protein sequence: CASSFRRTDRVVGNEQFF.

The rearrangement links TRBV6-1 to TRBJ2-7; a possible D gene is TRBD2 (6 bases). The germline V gene encodes CDR1 MNHNS and CDR2 SASEGT. The CDR3 contains 14 residues. Between the trimmed V and J ends, which lost 1 base and 9 bases, there was a span of 16 bases. The CDR3 is CASSEVGGLGGQYF. The CDR3 nucleotides are TGTGCCAGCAGTGAAGTTGGGGGTCTGGGAGGGCAGTACTTC.

The V gene is TRBV18, the J gene TRBJ2-7, with 10 bases identical to TRBD1. V was pared by 3 bases and J by 3 bases, with 8 bases of the junction left unmatched. The CDR3 has 16 amino acids. The V gene's germline CDR1 is KGHSH and CDR2 LQKENI. The CDR3 nucleotides read TGTGCCAGCTCACCGGTCCGGGGACAGGGGTTCTACGAGCAGTACTTC. This encodes CASSPVRGQGFYEQYF.

The chain combines TRBV5-1 with TRBJ2-1, with a tentative D call TRBD2 (6 bases). Per germline, CDR1 SGHRS and CDR2 YFSETQ. V was shortened by 3 bases and J by 5 bases, with 15 bases between the two germline ends. The CDR3 is made up of 15 amino acids. The CDR3 DNA is TGCGCCAGCAGCTCCCCCGGGACTGGGAACAATGAGCAGTTCTTC. Translating it yields CASSSPGTGNNEQFF.

The rearrangement links TRBV7-3 to TRBJ2-1; 15 bases align to TRBD2. From germline, CDR1 is SGHTA and CDR2 FQGTGA. V lost 4 bases and J lost 4; bases outside the gene matches: 14. CDR3 length equals 20 residues. The CDR3 DNA is TGTGCCAGCAGCTCTACCCCGGGACTAGCGGGGGGTCGGGGTTACAATGAGCAGTTCTTC. Protein: CASSSTPGLAGGRGYNEQFF.